This T cell receptor (beta chain) appears in the sequencing data of a study of blood T cell repertoires in COVID-19. Study as a whole: Acute-phase and convalescent COVID-19 samples originated in the United States, Italy and Spain.

This clone was seen only once. Study processing details: The assay estimated nucleated cells by amplifying reference gene primers. Sequenced by immunoSEQ multiplex PCR; TCRdb stores in-frame clones only, minus some. That table gives V, J and clone size, and the DNA gave D and trimming. The table shows about 260,000 clones, with 80% to 90% occurring only once. The V gene's germline CDR1 is SGHAT and CDR2 FQNNGV. V trimming: 2 bases; J trimming: 8 bases; junction bases outside the gene matches: 8. The CDR3 is 15 amino acids. The gene calls are TRBV11-2 and TRBJ2-1; 8 bases align to TRBD1. The receptor was derived from a woman in her forties or fifties with acute or convalescent COVID-19. Input material: peripheral blood. The DNA of the CDR3 is TGTGCCAGCAGCTTATCAGGGGGCGACGGAGATGAGCAGTTCTTC. Amino acids: CASSLSGGDGDEQFF.